Here is one T cell receptor (beta chain) with its context. The antigen remains undetermined. Germline values: CDR1 LGHNA, CDR2 YNFKEQ. Trimming shortened V by 7 bases and J by 5 bases, and 11 bases separated the two germline ends. The CDR3 totals 13 residues. The data were obtained in a study of T cell responses to AZD1222 COVID-19 vaccine. Study-wide points: Receipt of two AZD1222 doses was followed by a rise in Spike-specific TCR breadth and depth. Most donors were white British, females outnumbered males, and clonal diversity was possibly underestimated. The peak T cell response came first, and repertoires were sampled only after it.

Only in-frame clones appear in the TCRdb table, and some are missing; sequencing was by immunoSEQ multiplex PCR. The data hold 95,000 to 150,000 clones, with more than 80% observed a single time. The V call is TRBV4-2, the J call TRBJ2-2; either TRBD1 or TRBD2 may supply D (5 bases each). The sequence came from an adult who received the MenACWY meningococcal vaccine as a control. Sequenced material: peripheral blood, taken 28 days after the second dose of the MenACWY control vaccine. The CDR3 here is CASTTGPTGELFF. In nucleotides, the CDR3 is TGTGCCAGCACCACGGGACCTACCGGGGAGCTGTTTTTT.